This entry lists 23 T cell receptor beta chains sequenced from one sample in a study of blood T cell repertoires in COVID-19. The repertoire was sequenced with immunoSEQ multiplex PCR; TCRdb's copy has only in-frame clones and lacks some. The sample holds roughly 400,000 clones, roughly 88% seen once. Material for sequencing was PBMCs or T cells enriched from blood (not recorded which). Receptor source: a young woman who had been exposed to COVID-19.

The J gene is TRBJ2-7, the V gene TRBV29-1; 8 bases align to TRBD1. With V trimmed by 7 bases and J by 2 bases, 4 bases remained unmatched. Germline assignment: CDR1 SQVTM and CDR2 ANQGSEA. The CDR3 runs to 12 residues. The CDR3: CSGTGGTYEQYF. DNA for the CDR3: TGCAGCGGTACAGGGGGAACCTACGAGCAGTACTTC.

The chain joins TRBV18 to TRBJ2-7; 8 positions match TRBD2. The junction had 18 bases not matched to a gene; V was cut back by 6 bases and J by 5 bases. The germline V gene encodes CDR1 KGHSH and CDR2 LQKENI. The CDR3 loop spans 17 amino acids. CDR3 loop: CASSYRRSREGLNEQYF. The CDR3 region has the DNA TGTGCCAGCTCTTACCGTCGGTCCCGGGAGGGCCTCAACGAGCAGTACTTC.

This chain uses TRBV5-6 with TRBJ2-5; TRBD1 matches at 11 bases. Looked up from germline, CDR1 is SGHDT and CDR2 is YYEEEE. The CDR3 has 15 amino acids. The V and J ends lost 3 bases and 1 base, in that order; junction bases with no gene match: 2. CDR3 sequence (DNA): TGTGCCAGCAGCTGGGGACAGGGGGGCCAAGAGACCCAGTACTTC. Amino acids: CASSWGQGGQETQYF. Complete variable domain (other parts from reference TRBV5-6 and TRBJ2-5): DAGVTQSPTHLIKTRGQQVTLRCSPKSGHDTVSWYQQALGQGPQFIFQYYEEEERQRGNFPDRFSGHQFPNYSSELNVNALLLGDSALYLCASSWGQGGQETQYFGPGTRLLVL.

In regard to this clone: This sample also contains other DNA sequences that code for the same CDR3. CDR3 loop: CASSVGSGSGYEQYF. Written as DNA, the CDR3 is TGTGCCAGCAGCGTAGGTTCCGGGAGCGGATACGAGCAGTACTTC. V gene TRBV9 combines with J gene TRBJ2-7; D may be TRBD2 (6 bases). The CDR3 spans 15 residues. The V end was cut by 0 bases, the J end by 4 bases, with 14 bases between. Germline CDR1 SGDLS, CDR2 YYNGEE.

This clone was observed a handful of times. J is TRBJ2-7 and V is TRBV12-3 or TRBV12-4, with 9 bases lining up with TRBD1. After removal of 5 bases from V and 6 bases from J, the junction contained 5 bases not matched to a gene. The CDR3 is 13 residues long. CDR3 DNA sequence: TGTGCCAGCAGTCCTGACAGGGGGTCCGAGCAGTACTTC. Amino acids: CASSPDRGSEQYF.

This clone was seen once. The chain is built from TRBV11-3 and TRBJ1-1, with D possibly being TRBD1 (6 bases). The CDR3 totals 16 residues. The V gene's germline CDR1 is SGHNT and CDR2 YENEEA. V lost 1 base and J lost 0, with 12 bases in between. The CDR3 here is CASSLGGQSMNTEAFF. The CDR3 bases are TGTGCCAGCAGCTTAGGCGGACAGTCAATGAACACTGAAGCTTTCTTT.

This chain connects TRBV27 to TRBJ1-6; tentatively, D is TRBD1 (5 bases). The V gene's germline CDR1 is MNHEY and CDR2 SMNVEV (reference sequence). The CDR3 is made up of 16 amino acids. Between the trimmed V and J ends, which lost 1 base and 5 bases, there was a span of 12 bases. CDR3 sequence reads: CASSLWAGGNNSPLHF. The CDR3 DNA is TGTGCCAGCAGTTTATGGGCGGGGGGAAATAATTCACCCCTCCACTTT.

The CDR3 spells CASTIRGQGDAQPQHF. CDR3 DNA: TGTGCCAGCACCATCAGGGGGCAGGGGGACGCTCAGCCCCAGCATTTT. The chain uses TRBV28 and TRBJ1-5, with 8 positions matching TRBD1. CDR3 length: 16 residues. The germline CDR1 and CDR2 sequences are MDHEN and SYDVKM. V shed 7 bases and J 6 bases; nucleotides not matched to a gene: 14.

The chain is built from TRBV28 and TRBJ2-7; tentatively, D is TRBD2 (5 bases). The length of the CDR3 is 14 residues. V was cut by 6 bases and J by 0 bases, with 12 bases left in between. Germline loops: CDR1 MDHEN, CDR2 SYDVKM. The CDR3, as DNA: TGTGCCAGCAGCCTGGACTGGAGCTCCTACGAGCAGTACTTC. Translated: CASSLDWSSYEQYF.

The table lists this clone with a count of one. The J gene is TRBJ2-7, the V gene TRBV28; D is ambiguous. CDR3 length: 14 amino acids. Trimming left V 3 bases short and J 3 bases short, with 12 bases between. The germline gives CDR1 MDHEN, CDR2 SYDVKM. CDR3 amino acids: CASSFSSHDYEQYF. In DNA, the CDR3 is TGTGCCAGCAGTTTCTCGAGCCATGACTACGAGCAGTACTTC.

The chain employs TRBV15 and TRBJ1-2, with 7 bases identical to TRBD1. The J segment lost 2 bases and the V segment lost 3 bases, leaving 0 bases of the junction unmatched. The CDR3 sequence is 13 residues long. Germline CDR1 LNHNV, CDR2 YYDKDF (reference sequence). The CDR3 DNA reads TGTGCCACCAGCAGGGACAGGAACTATGGCTACACCTTC. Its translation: CATSRDRNYGYTF.

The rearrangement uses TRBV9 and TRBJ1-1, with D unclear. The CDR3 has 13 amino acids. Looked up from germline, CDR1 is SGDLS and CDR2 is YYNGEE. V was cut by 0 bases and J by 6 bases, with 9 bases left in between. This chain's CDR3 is CASSVGREAEAFF. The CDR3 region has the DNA TGTGCCAGCAGCGTAGGTAGGGAGGCTGAAGCTTTCTTT.

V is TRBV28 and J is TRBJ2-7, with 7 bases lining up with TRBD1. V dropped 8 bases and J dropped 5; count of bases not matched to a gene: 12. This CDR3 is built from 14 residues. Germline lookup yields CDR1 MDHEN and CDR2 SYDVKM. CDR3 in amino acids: CASYGQDLSHEQYF. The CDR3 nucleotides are TGTGCCAGCTACGGACAGGATCTTTCTCACGAGCAGTACTTC.

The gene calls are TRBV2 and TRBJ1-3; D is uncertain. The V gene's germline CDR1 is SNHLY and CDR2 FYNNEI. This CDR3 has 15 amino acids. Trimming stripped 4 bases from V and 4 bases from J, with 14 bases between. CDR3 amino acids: CASSGEGFRGNTIYF. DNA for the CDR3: TGTGCCAGCAGTGGAGAGGGATTCCGCGGAAACACCATATATTTT. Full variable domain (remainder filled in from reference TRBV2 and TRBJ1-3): EPEVTQTPSHQVTQMGQEVILRCVPISNHLYFYWYRQILGQKVEFLVSFYNNEISEKSEIFDDQFSVERPDGSNFTLKIRSTKLEDSAMYFCASSGEGFRGNTIYFGEGSWLTVV.

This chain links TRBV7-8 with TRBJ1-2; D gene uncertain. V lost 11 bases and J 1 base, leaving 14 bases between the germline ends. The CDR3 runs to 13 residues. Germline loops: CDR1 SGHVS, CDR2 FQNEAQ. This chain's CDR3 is CASTKAVNYGYTF. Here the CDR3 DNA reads TGTGCCTCTACTAAAGCAGTTAACTATGGCTACACCTTC. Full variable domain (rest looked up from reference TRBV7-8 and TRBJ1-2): GAGVSQSPRYKVAKRGQDVALRCDPISGHVSLFWYQQALGQGPEFLTYFQNEAQLDKSGLPSDRFFAERPEGSVSTLKIQRTQQEDSAVYLCASTKAVNYGYTFGSGTRLTVV.

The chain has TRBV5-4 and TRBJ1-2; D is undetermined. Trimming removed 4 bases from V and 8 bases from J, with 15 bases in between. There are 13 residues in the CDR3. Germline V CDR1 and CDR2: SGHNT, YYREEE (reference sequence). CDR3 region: CASSEAGYQGYTF. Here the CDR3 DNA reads TGTGCCAGCAGCGAGGCGGGGTATCAGGGCTACACCTTC.

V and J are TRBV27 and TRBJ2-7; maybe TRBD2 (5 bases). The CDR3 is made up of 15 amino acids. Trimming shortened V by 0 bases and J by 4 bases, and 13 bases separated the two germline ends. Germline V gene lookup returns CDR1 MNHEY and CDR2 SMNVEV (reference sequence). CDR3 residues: CASSLSPSGGYEQYF. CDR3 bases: TGTGCCAGCAGTTTATCGCCCAGCGGTGGGTACGAGCAGTACTTC.

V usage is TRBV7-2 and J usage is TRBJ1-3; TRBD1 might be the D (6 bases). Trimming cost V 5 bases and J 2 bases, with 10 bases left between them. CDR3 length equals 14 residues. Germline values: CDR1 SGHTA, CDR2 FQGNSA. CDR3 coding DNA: TGTGCCAGCAGCCTAACAGGGACTGGAAACACCATATATTTT. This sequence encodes CASSLTGTGNTIYF. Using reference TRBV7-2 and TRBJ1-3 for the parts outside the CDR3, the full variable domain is GAGVSQSPSNKVTEKGKDVELRCDPISGHTALYWYRQSLGQGLEFLIYFQGNSAPDKSGLPSDRFSAERTGGSVSTLTIQRTQQEDSAVYLCASSLTGTGNTIYFGEGSWLTVV.

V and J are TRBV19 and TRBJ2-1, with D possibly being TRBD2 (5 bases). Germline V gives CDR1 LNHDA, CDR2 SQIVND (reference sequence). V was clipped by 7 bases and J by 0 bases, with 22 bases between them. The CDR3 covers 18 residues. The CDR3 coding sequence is TGTGCCAGTACCATCCCCCACCGGGAAGCCAGCTCCTACAATGAGCAGTTCTTC. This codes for CASTIPHREASSYNEQFF.

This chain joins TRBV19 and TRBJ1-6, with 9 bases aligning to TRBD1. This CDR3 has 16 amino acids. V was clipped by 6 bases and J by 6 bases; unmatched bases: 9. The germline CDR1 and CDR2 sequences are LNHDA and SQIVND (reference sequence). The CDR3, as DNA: TGTGCCAGTAGCAACTGGGACAGGGAAGTTAATTCACCCCTCCACTTT. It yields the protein CASSNWDREVNSPLHF.

DNA of the CDR3: TGTGCCAGTAGTATTGGGTCCCGGAGCTCCTACGAGCAGTACTTC. Protein product: CASSIGSRSSYEQYF. The J gene is TRBJ2-7, the V gene TRBV19; D not resolved. CDR1 is LNHDA, CDR2 SQIVND, per germline (reference sequence). Trimming removed 3 bases from V and 0 bases from J, with 12 bases in between. The CDR3 extends over 15 amino acids.

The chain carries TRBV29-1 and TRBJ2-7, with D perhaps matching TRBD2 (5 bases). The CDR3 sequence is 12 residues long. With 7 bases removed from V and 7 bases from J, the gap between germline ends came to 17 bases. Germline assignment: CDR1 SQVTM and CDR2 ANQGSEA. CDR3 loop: CSAEGPGWEQYF. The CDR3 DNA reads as TGCAGCGCCGAGGGTCCGGGATGGGAGCAGTACTTC.

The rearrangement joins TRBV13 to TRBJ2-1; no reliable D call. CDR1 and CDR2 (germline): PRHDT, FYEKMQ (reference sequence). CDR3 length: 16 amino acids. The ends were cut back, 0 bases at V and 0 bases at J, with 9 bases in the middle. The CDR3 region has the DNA TGTGCCAGCAGCTTAGGCCGCGTGAGCTCCTACAATGAGCAGTTCTTC. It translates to CASSLGRVSSYNEQFF.